Below, 8 T cell receptor beta chains from the same sample are listed, as sequenced in a study of memory CD4+ T cells and cytomegalovirus serostatus (dated by TCRdb to the late 2010s). Single viable CD3+CD4+CD8-CD45RO+ cells were sorted as memory CD4+ T cells on a FACSAria II. Library preparation was by the immunoSEQ multiplex PCR assay. TCRdb carries this immuneACCESS record with in-frame sequences only. Its versions omit some clonotypes, under half of them owing to an unresolved V gene in the studies checked, with the rest unexplained. In this sample the table shows over 65,000 clones, 78% of which occur a single time. Just over 2.5% of the sample is held by the ten biggest clonotypes. Sequencing input: memory CD4+ T cells from blood. The origin of the receptors is an adult in good health and CMV-seropositive.

This sequence joins TRBV6-5 and TRBJ2-7; the match to TRBD1 covers 8 bases. Germline values: CDR1 MNHEY, CDR2 SVGAGI. Trimming cost V 2 bases and J 1 base; bases outside gene matches: 4. This CDR3 is 15 amino acids long. CDR3 loop: CASSYGQGLSYEQYV. CDR3 coding DNA: TGTGCCAGCAGTTACGGACAGGGCCTTTCCTACGAGCAGTACGTC.

As concerns this clone: A read error may produce the germline difference seen at one junction end. This chain uses TRBV11-3 with TRBJ2-5; D perhaps matches TRBD1 (6 bases). This CDR3 has 11 residues. The germline CDR1 and CDR2 sequences are SGHNT and YENEEA. Written as DNA, the CDR3 is TGTGCCACCAGCGACAGGGAGACCCAGTACTTC. Residues: CATSDRETQYF.

The chain couples TRBV19 to TRBJ1-5; TRBD1 might be the D (5 bases). The CDR3 length is 16 residues. Germline V gene sequence: CDR1 LNHDA, CDR2 SQIVND (reference sequence). V was shortened by 3 bases and J by 5 bases, with 17 bases between the two germline ends. CDR3 protein: CASSILGEGTYQPQHF. CDR3 nucleotide sequence: TGTGCCAGTAGTATTTTGGGGGAAGGGACCTATCAGCCCCAGCATTTT.

V and J are TRBV4-2 and TRBJ1-1; weak D call: TRBD1 (6 bases). CDR1 is LGHNA, CDR2 YNFKEQ, per germline. Trimming left V 4 bases short and J 1 base short, with 13 bases between. The CDR3 runs to 15 residues. The CDR3 sequence: CASSPRGRGNTEAFF. CDR3 coding DNA: TGTGCCAGCAGCCCCCGGGGGCGGGGGAACACTGAAGCTTTCTTT.

This rearrangement joins TRBV28 to TRBJ2-6; D assignment may be TRBD1 or TRBD2 (5 bases each). The germline V gene has CDR1 MDHEN and CDR2 SYDVKM. Deletions cut 10 bases from V and 0 bases from J, with 16 bases between. This CDR3 has 16 residues. This chain's CDR3 is CATMGESFSGANVLTF. Here the CDR3 DNA reads TGTGCCACAATGGGGGAGAGTTTCTCTGGGGCCAACGTCCTGACTTTC.

The chain couples TRBV10-3 to TRBJ2-2, with TRBD1 matching 9 bases. The CDR3 covers 16 residues. Germline values: CDR1 ENHRY, CDR2 SYGVKD. After removal of 0 bases from V and 9 bases from J, the junction contained 8 bases not matched to a gene. CDR3 nucleotides: TGTGCCATCAGTGAGTCAACAGGGGGCGCGTTGAGGGAGCTGTTTTTT. Its translation is CAISESTGGALRELFF.

This chain connects TRBV6-1 to TRBJ1-2; weak D call: TRBD1 (6 bases). Looked up from germline, CDR1 is MNHNS and CDR2 is SASEGT. Trimming left V 2 bases short and J 2 bases short, with 12 bases between. The CDR3 spans 15 residues. Here the CDR3 reads CASSERQGRNYGYTF. CDR3 in DNA: TGTGCCAGCAGTGAAAGGCAGGGGCGAAACTATGGCTACACCTTC.

This clone turned up a few times. This chain uses TRBV6-5 with TRBJ1-1, with D unresolved. The germline V gene encodes CDR1 MNHEY and CDR2 SVGAGI. CDR3 length: 13 amino acids. Deletions cut 7 bases from V and 1 base from J, with 10 bases between. CDR3 protein: CASMVDSNTEAFF. The CDR3, as DNA: TGTGCCAGCATGGTGGATTCGAACACTGAAGCTTTCTTT.